Below, 21 T cell receptor beta chains from the same sample are listed, as sequenced in a study of T cell responses to AZD1222 COVID-19 vaccine. The assay was immunoSEQ multiplex PCR, and TCRdb's table has in-frame clones only and misses some. The sample holds 150,000 or so clones. The sequencing input was peripheral blood. These TCRs come from an adult in good health.

The chain uses TRBV5-1 and TRBJ1-1; the match to TRBD1 covers 8 bases. CDR1 is SGHRS, CDR2 YFSETQ, per germline. V lost 5 bases, J lost 3 bases, and 9 bases stayed unmatched. The CDR3 runs to 15 residues. CDR3 sequence: CASRHMTGEDTEAFF. In DNA form, the CDR3 reads TGCGCCAGCAGGCATATGACAGGGGAGGACACTGAAGCTTTCTTT.

The V and J genes are TRBV12-5 and TRBJ1-2; D uncertain. CDR1 is LGHNT and CDR2 is FRNRAP in the germline V gene. CDR3 length: 13 residues. V was cut by 7 bases and J by 3 bases, with 12 bases left in between. CDR3 protein: CASALFGDYGYTF. DNA of the CDR3: TGTGCTAGTGCCTTGTTCGGGGACTATGGCTACACCTTC.

The chain has TRBV19 and TRBJ2-1, with 9 bases identical to TRBD1. The CDR3 is 16 residues long. In germline, CDR1 is LNHDA, CDR2 SQIVND (reference sequence). J lost 4 bases, V lost 4 bases, and 8 bases had no gene match. The CDR3 is CASSKQQGAGYNEQFF. The CDR3 DNA follows: TGTGCCAGTAGTAAACAACAGGGGGCGGGATACAATGAGCAGTTCTTC.

The V gene is TRBV5-1, the J gene TRBJ1-4, with a weak D call TRBD1 (5 bases). V shed 0 bases and J shed 5 bases, with 11 bases lying between them. CDR1 and CDR2 from the germline V gene are SGHRS and YFSETQ. CDR3 size: 15 residues. The CDR3 DNA reads TGCGCCAGCAGCTTGGAGACAGCGGGGAATGAAAAACTGTTTTTT. Its translation: CASSLETAGNEKLFF.

In the case of this clone: Other DNA sequences in the sample encode the same CDR3. V gene TRBV3-1 (or the pseudogene TRBV3-2) combines with J gene TRBJ2-1, with D possibly matching TRBD1 (6 bases). The germline gives CDR1 LGHDT, CDR2 YNNKEL (reference sequence). The CDR3 loop spans 16 amino acids. V lost 0 bases, J lost 2 bases, and 11 bases lay in between. The CDR3 spells CASSQDRRGAYNEQFF. The CDR3 DNA reads TGTGCCAGCAGCCAAGATCGCAGGGGAGCCTACAATGAGCAGTTCTTC.

In nucleotides, the CDR3 is TGTGCCAGTTCCGGGGAAACCCACTCACCCCTCCACTTT. The encoded protein is CASSGETHSPLHF. This chain joins TRBV18 and TRBJ1-6; D gene ambiguous. V was clipped by 9 bases and J by 10 bases, with 16 bases between them. This CDR3 is built from 13 residues. CDR1 is KGHSH, CDR2 LQKENI, per germline. Full variable domain (outside the CDR3, taken from reference TRBV18 and TRBJ1-6): NAGVMQNPRHLVRRRGQEARLRCSPMKGHSHVYWYRQLPEEGLKFMVYLQKENIIDESGMPKERFSAEFPKEGPSILRIQQVVRGDSAAYFCASSGETHSPLHFGNGTRLTVT.

The CDR3 here is CASSRGGQGAFEKLFF. The DNA of the CDR3 is TGCGCCAGCAGCCGGGGAGGACAGGGGGCTTTTGAAAAACTGTTTTTT. The V and J genes are TRBV4-1 and TRBJ1-4, with TRBD1 identical over 11 bases. The CDR3 spans 16 residues. CDR1 is MGHRA, CDR2 YSYEKL, per germline. With 4 bases clipped from V and 7 bases from J, the junction kept 8 bases outside the gene matches.

The chain is built from TRBV7-8 and TRBJ2-1; 9 bases fit TRBD1. This CDR3 has 18 residues. From germline, CDR1 is SGHVS and CDR2 FQNEAQ. Trimming cost V 4 bases and J 1 base; bases outside gene matches: 11. In nucleotides, the CDR3 is TGTGCCAGCAGCTCAGGACCCCGGGACAGGGTGTCCTACAATGAGCAGTTCTTC. This sequence encodes CASSSGPRDRVSYNEQFF.

The chain recombines TRBV18 with TRBJ2-1; D is ambiguous. The CDR3 has 22 amino acids. The V gene's germline CDR1 is KGHSH and CDR2 LQKENI. V was shortened by 1 base and J by 5 bases, with 33 bases between the two germline ends. The CDR3 nucleotides are TGTGCCAGCTCACCACTGGCCAAATTCGTTACCAAACCGCACCGAAAGGACAATGAGCAGTTCTTC. This codes for CASSPLAKFVTKPHRKDNEQFF.

This chain joins TRBV7-6 and TRBJ2-3; the match to TRBD1 covers 10 bases. The CDR3 is 17 amino acids. With V trimmed by 6 bases and J by 5 bases, 14 bases remained unmatched. Germline V gives CDR1 SGHVS, CDR2 FNYEAQ. Written as DNA, the CDR3 is TGTGCCAGCAGTCAGAGGTTCCTGACAGGGGGCTTAGATACGCAGTATTTT. It is translated as CASSQRFLTGGLDTQYF. Full variable domain (rest looked up from reference TRBV7-6 and TRBJ2-3): GAGVSQSPRYKVTKRGQDVALRCDPISGHVSLYWYRQALGQGPEFLTYFNYEAQQDKSGLPNDRFSAERPEGSISTLTIQRTEQRDSAMYRCASSQRFLTGGLDTQYFGPGTRLTVL.

The chain has TRBV11-1 and TRBJ2-1, with TRBD1 matching over 8 bases. Germline-derived CDR1 and CDR2 are SGHAT and FQDESV (reference sequence). J lost 7 bases, V lost 5 bases, and 10 bases had no gene match. The CDR3 length is 15 residues. In nucleotides, the CDR3 is TGTGCCAGCAGCCTCAGGGGGCTGGGTCGGAATGAGCAGTTCTTC. The encoded protein is CASSLRGLGRNEQFF.

The V call is TRBV19, the J call TRBJ1-2, with unresolved D. From germline, CDR1 is LNHDA and CDR2 SQIVND (reference sequence). V shed 3 bases and J shed 4 bases, with 12 bases lying between them. The CDR3 totals 14 residues. CDR3 in amino acids: CASSIGGSSYGYTF. CDR3 sequence (DNA): TGTGCCAGTAGTATCGGTGGCAGCAGCTATGGCTACACCTTC.

CDR3 sequence reads: CASSLAPRNTEAFF. CDR3 nucleotides: TGTGCCAGCAGTTTGGCTCCCAGGAACACTGAAGCTTTCTTT. This chain uses TRBV27 with TRBJ1-1, with D uncertain. Deletions cut 3 bases from V and 1 base from J, with 9 bases between. The CDR3 is 14 amino acids. CDR1 and CDR2 (germline): MNHEY, SMNVEV (reference sequence).

V and J are TRBV7-2 and TRBJ2-3, with 14 nucleotides matching TRBD2. The germline gives CDR1 SGHTA, CDR2 FQGNSA. The CDR3 spans 17 residues. J lost 2 bases, V lost 7 bases, and 8 bases had no gene match. CDR3 nucleotide sequence: TGTGCCAGCAACTTGGGACTAGCGGGGGACCCCACAGATACGCAGTATTTT. It is translated as CASNLGLAGDPTDTQYF. The whole variable domain, remainder taken from reference TRBV7-2 and TRBJ2-3, is GAGVSQSPSNKVTEKGKDVELRCDPISGHTALYWYRQSLGQGLEFLIYFQGNSAPDKSGLPSDRFSAERTGGSVSTLTIQRTQQEDSAVYLCASNLGLAGDPTDTQYFGPGTRLTVL.

As for this clone: The junction departs from the called germline gene at one end, perhaps through a read error. The chain employs TRBV7-9 and TRBJ1-3; D call uncertain. Germline values: CDR1 SEHNR, CDR2 FQNEAQ (reference sequence). CDR3 length: 15 residues. CDR3 protein: CVSSLVLVSGNTIYF. For the CDR3, the DNA is TGTGTCAGCAGCTTAGTGCTAGTCTCTGGAAACACCATATATTTT.

The chain couples TRBV20-1 to TRBJ1-2; D is uncertain. CDR1 is DFQATT, CDR2 SNEGSKA, per germline (reference sequence). The CDR3 sequence is 10 residues long. Trimming cost V 6 bases and J 5 bases, with 7 bases left between them. This chain's CDR3 is CSAPTYGYTF. The CDR3 coding sequence is TGCAGTGCCCCGACTTATGGCTACACCTTC.

The gene calls are TRBV11-2 and TRBJ2-7, with 7 positions matching TRBD2. The CDR3 is 17 amino acids. Germline trimming cut 5 bases from V and 1 base from J; bases unmatched to any gene: 14. CDR1 is SGHAT and CDR2 is FQNNGV in the germline V gene. The CDR3 sequence is CASSPWGGEGASYEQYF. The DNA for the CDR3 is TGTGCCAGCAGCCCCTGGGGGGGGGAAGGGGCATCCTACGAGCAGTACTTC. Together with reference TRBV11-2 and TRBJ2-7, the CDR3 gives the full variable domain: EAGVAQSPRYKIIEKRQSVAFWCNPISGHATLYWYQQILGQGPKLLIQFQNNGVVDDSQLPKDRFSAERLKGVDSTLKIQPAKLEDSAVYLCASSPWGGEGASYEQYFGPGTRLTVT.

The chain couples TRBV15 to TRBJ1-5, with 7 positions matching TRBD1. The CDR3 consists of 16 residues. V shed 1 base and J 11 bases; nucleotides not matched to a gene: 14. Looked up from germline, CDR1 is LNHNV and CDR2 is YYDKDF (reference sequence). The DNA of the CDR3 is TGTGCCACCAGCAGAGCTTCGACAGGGTGGATCCAGTCCCAGCATTTT. It yields the protein CATSRASTGWIQSQHF.

The chain is built from TRBV5-5 and TRBJ1-5; TRBD1 aligns across 11 bases. Germline CDR1 reads SGHKS; CDR2 reads YYEKEE (reference sequence). This CDR3 region has 15 residues. Trimming took 4 bases from V and 6 from J; bases not matched to a gene: 6. The CDR3 DNA follows: TGTGCCAGCAGCCCGCGGACAGGGGGCGGTCAGCCCCAGCATTTT. Translation: CASSPRTGGGQPQHF.

This chain joins TRBV7-2 and TRBJ1-2; maybe TRBD1 (5 bases). The CDR3 is 15 amino acids. The germline V and J ends were trimmed by 3 bases and 4 bases, with 15 bases remaining between them. Germline lookup yields CDR1 SGHTA and CDR2 FQGNSA. DNA of the CDR3: TGTGCCAGCAGCTTCGCCGGACACCCGGGCTATGGCTACACCTTC. This encodes CASSFAGHPGYGYTF.

The chain has TRBV5-1 and TRBJ1-1; D is unresolved. This CDR3 comprises 14 residues. Trimming took off 0 bases at V and 1 base at J, with 7 bases between the two ends. Germline CDR1 reads SGHRS; CDR2 reads YFSETQ. The CDR3, as DNA: TGCGCCAGCAGCTTGGTCCCCCCGAACACTGAAGCTTTCTTT. This sequence encodes CASSLVPPNTEAFF.